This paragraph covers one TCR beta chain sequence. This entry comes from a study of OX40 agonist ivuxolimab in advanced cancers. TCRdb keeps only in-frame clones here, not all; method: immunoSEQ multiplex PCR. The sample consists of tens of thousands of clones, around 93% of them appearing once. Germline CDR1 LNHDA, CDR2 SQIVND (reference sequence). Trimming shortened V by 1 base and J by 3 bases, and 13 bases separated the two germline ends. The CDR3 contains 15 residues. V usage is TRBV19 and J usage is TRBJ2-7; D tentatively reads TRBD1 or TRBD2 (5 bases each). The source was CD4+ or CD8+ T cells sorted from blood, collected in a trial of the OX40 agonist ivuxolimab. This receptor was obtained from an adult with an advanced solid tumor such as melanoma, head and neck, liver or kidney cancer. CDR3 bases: TGTGCCAGTAGTATAGTGGGGTGGGACGGCTACGAGCAGTACTTC. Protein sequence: CASSIVGWDGYEQYF.